This is a list of T cell receptor beta chains from one sample in a study of OX40 agonist ivuxolimab in advanced cancers. Method: immunoSEQ multiplex PCR; TCRdb's copy keeps in-frame clones and lacks some. The sample includes tens of thousands of clones, roughly 92% of them seen just once. Sequences were derived from CD4+ or CD8+ T cells sorted from blood, sampled in a trial of the OX40 agonist ivuxolimab. These receptors came from an adult with an advanced solid tumor such as melanoma, head and neck, liver or kidney cancer. CDR3s leave out the opening cysteine and the closing phenylalanine or tryptophan. Fields, in order: J gene, V gene, CDR3 protein.

J gene: TRBJ2-5; V gene: TRBV2; CDR3 protein: ATLALRGQY
J gene: TRBJ2-5; V gene: TRBV6-5; CDR3 protein: ASSYSRSNRETQY
J gene: TRBJ2-3; V gene: TRBV9; CDR3 protein: ASSAGGTDTQY
J gene: TRBJ2-3; V gene: TRBV6-4; CDR3 protein: ASSLSSGTDTQY
J gene: TRBJ1-4; V gene: TRBV4-1; CDR3 protein: ASSAEDLREKLF
J gene: TRBJ2-7; V gene: TRBV7-2; CDR3 protein: ASSSLLLVGYEQY
J gene: TRBJ1-2; V gene: TRBV5-6; CDR3 protein: ASSLSSNYGYT
J gene: TRBJ2-2; V gene: TRBV5-1; CDR3 protein: ASSPPTSGGSGELF
J gene: TRBJ1-4; V gene: TRBV11-2; CDR3 protein: ASSLDWGMKEKLF
J gene: TRBJ1-2; V gene: TRBV10-1; CDR3 protein: ASGQGVYGYT
J gene: TRBJ1-1; V gene: TRBV18; CDR3 protein: ASGRTAMNTEAF
J gene: TRBJ2-2; V gene: TRBV7-2; CDR3 protein: ASSSRDRGGSIGELF
J gene: TRBJ2-7; V gene: TRBV7-6; CDR3 protein: ASSPGTGNTYEQY
J gene: TRBJ1-3; V gene: TRBV19; CDR3 protein: ASSITGRSSGNTIY
J gene: TRBJ2-7; V gene: TRBV4-1; CDR3 protein: ASSPREGHEQY
J gene: TRBJ2-7; V gene: TRBV12-5; CDR3 protein: ASGSLSTGEPYEQY
J gene: TRBJ2-6; V gene: TRBV5-1; CDR3 protein: ASSYRAGANVLT
J gene: TRBJ1-5; V gene: TRBV7-8; CDR3 protein: ASSLAGMATDYSNQPQH
J gene: TRBJ2-5; V gene: TRBV30; CDR3 protein: AWDPANQETQY
J gene: TRBJ1-2; V gene: TRBV29-1; CDR3 protein: SVVFGAGGYT
J gene: TRBJ1-5; V gene: TRBV30; CDR3 protein: AWSVGTGNQPQH
J gene: TRBJ2-7; V gene: TRBV21-1; CDR3 protein: ASSGRDRATEQY
J gene: TRBJ1-1; V gene: TRBV28; CDR3 protein: ASSPRMPDTEAF
J gene: TRBJ1-1; V gene: TRBV5-6; CDR3 protein: ASSFGTGSLEAF
J gene: TRBJ2-7; V gene: TRBV27; CDR3 protein: ASSLAWTATTYEQY
J gene: TRBJ2-7; V gene: TRBV7-6; CDR3 protein: ASSLRPGGSSYEQY
J gene: TRBJ2-1; V gene: TRBV9; CDR3 protein: ASSPGNDGKQF
J gene: TRBJ2-5; V gene: TRBV12-1; CDR3 protein: ASSFVPGTGERETQY
J gene: TRBJ2-1; V gene: TRBV29-1; CDR3 protein: SVWTSGEWNEQF
J gene: TRBJ1-6; V gene: TRBV2; CDR3 protein: ASSEHPSAGSSYNSPLH
J gene: TRBJ1-2; V gene: TRBV19; CDR3 protein: ASSIGNNYGYT
J gene: TRBJ2-5; V gene: TRBV27; CDR3 protein: ASSPKAAQETQY
J gene: TRBJ1-5; V gene: TRBV6-1; CDR3 protein: ASTGFSNQPQH
J gene: TRBJ2-1; V gene: TRBV30; CDR3 protein: AWSWGDNEQF
J gene: TRBJ2-7; V gene: TRBV5-1; CDR3 protein: ASSLGPHEQY
J gene: TRBJ2-5; V gene: TRBV5-8; CDR3 protein: ASSLIAGQETQY
J gene: TRBJ2-7; V gene: TRBV27; CDR3 protein: ASSLSKYAYEQY
J gene: TRBJ2-1; V gene: TRBV13; CDR3 protein: ASSFGGGTLSSYNEQF
J gene: TRBJ2-7; V gene: TRBV29-1; CDR3 protein: SARGQGYEQY
J gene: TRBJ2-1; V gene: TRBV27; CDR3 protein: ASSSIYNEQF
J gene: TRBJ1-1; V gene: TRBV25-1; CDR3 protein: ASSSPGLNTEAF
J gene: TRBJ2-1; V gene: TRBV27; CDR3 protein: ASSLRDNYNEQF
J gene: TRBJ1-2; V gene: TRBV5-8; CDR3 protein: ASSSITGATTYNYGYT
J gene: TRBJ2-7; V gene: TRBV6-5; CDR3 protein: ASSLAGGPYEQY
J gene: TRBJ2-7; V gene: TRBV28; CDR3 protein: ASSFSGSSYEQY
J gene: TRBJ1-5; V gene: TRBV27; CDR3 protein: ASSLYPPGGNGQPQH